This is a list of T cell receptor beta chains from one sample in a study of blood T cell repertoires in COVID-19. The data were produced by immunoSEQ multiplex PCR, yet TCRdb's version contains in-frame clones alone and is incomplete. This table holds some 120,000 clones, less than 90% found once. Sequencing used peripheral blood. The receptors here all came from a man older than 75 with active or convalescent COVID-19. Each CDR3 is given with its conserved first and last residue. The D gene is left open where the match is weak. Size is omitted from some rows. Given values are once, few, many or a class for expanded clones.

cdr3_nt,cdr3_aa,d_call,j_call,v_call,clone_size,cdr3_length
TGTGCCAGCAGCTTCGGGGGTTCACCCCTCCACTTT,CASSFGGSPLHF,-,TRBJ1-6,TRBV7-2,-,12
TGTGCCAGCAGCTTATCGCGGGGAGCCTACAATGAGCAGTTCTTC,CASSLSRGAYNEQFF,-,TRBJ2-1,TRBV11-2,-,15
TGTGCCAGCAGGTATTCGGGACAGCAGCAGTTCTTC,CASRYSGQQQFF,TRBD1,TRBJ2-1,TRBV12-3/TRBV12-4,-,12
TGTGCCAGTAGTACAGGGACACGGCCCCTGGTTGGTGGCTACACCTTC,CASSTGTRPLVGGYTF,-,TRBJ1-2,TRBV19,-,16
TGTGCCTGGAGTGTACAGGGGGCCGGGGAGCTGTTTTTT,CAWSVQGAGELFF,TRBD1,TRBJ2-2,TRBV30,-,13
TGCGCCAGCAGCTTGGGTCCAGGGAGGGACACTGAAGCTTTCTTT,CASSLGPGRDTEAFF,-,TRBJ1-1,TRBV5-1,-,15
TGTGCCACCGACGAGAATAGCGGGGTAAACACTGAAGCTTTCTTT,CATDENSGVNTEAFF,-,TRBJ1-1,TRBV28,-,15
TGTGCCAGCAGCCAAGTCGTTTTTACTAACCCCGATTTCTACGAGCAGTACTTC,CASSQVVFTNPDFYEQYF,-,TRBJ2-7,TRBV14,-,18
TGTGCCAGCAGCTCAGGGGACAGGGGATTAACACCGAACACTGAAGCTTTCTTT,CASSSGDRGLTPNTEAFF,-,TRBJ1-1,TRBV21-1,-,18
TGTGCCAGTAGTTCCCAGGGGGACAGTAACTATGGCTACACCTTC,CASSSQGDSNYGYTF,TRBD1,TRBJ1-2,TRBV19,few,15
TGTGCCAGCAGCTTAGGCCCAGGGACTAGCGGGAGTGCAGATACGCAGTATTTT,CASSLGPGTSGSADTQYF,TRBD2,TRBJ2-3,TRBV7-6,-,18
TGTGCCAGCAGCCCCTCTGGGGGGGGCTACACCTTC,CASSPSGGGYTF,-,TRBJ1-2,TRBV5-6,once,12
TGTGCCAGTAGCATGACTACCGGCCTGGGGGAGCTGTTTTTT,CASSMTTGLGELFF,-,TRBJ2-2,TRBV19,-,14
TGTGCCAGCAGTTTGAAGGCAGGTATGAACACTGAAGCTTTCTTT,CASSLKAGMNTEAFF,-,TRBJ1-1,TRBV27,-,15
TGTGCCAGCAGCCCTAGGGGGGGTGAGCAGTTCTTC,CASSPRGGEQFF,-,TRBJ2-1,TRBV11-1,-,12
TGTGCCAGCAGCAGGGGGACTAGCGGGGACGACAATGAGCAGTTCTTC,CASSRGTSGDDNEQFF,TRBD2,TRBJ2-1,TRBV5-4,-,16
TGTGCCAGTAGTATGCCCGCTGGAGGTTCCTACAATGAGCAGTTCTTC,CASSMPAGGSYNEQFF,-,TRBJ2-1,TRBV19,-,16
TGTGCCAGCGGGAGGACAGGGGGGACTCTATTGGAGGGCTACACCTTC,CASGRTGGTLLEGYTF,TRBD1,TRBJ1-2,TRBV27,-,16
TGTGCCAGCTCACCACCACAAATGCAGGGGTTACAGCCCCAGCATTTT,CASSPPQMQGLQPQHF,-,TRBJ1-5,TRBV18,-,16
TGTGCCAGCAGTCACGGGATTAACACTGAAGCTTTCTTT,CASSHGINTEAFF,-,TRBJ1-1,TRBV6-5,-,13
TGTGCCAGTAGTATAAGCAGGGAAGGCAATCAGCCCCAGCATTTT,CASSISREGNQPQHF,-,TRBJ1-5,TRBV19,-,15
TGTGCCAGCAGAAGCGCACAGGGGGGACGGAATCAGCCCCAGCATTTT,CASRSAQGGRNQPQHF,TRBD1,TRBJ1-5,TRBV19,-,16
TGTGCCAGCAGTTCACGGTTTATAGCCAAAAACATTCAGTACTTC,CASSSRFIAKNIQYF,-,TRBJ2-4,TRBV2,-,15
TGTGCCACCGGGGGGTACAATGAGCAGTTCTTC,CATGGYNEQFF,-,TRBJ2-1,TRBV24-1,once,11
TGTGCCAGCAGCCGTATCCGGGGGACAGGCGAAGAGCAGTACTTC,CASSRIRGTGEEQYF,TRBD1,TRBJ2-7,TRBV7-9,-,15
TGTGCCAGCAGTCGACAGGGAACGAACACTGAAGCTTTCTTT,CASSRQGTNTEAFF,TRBD1,TRBJ1-1,TRBV6-5,-,14
TGCGCCAGCAGCTTACGACAGCTAGAAGAGACCCAGTACTTC,CASSLRQLEETQYF,-,TRBJ2-5,TRBV5-1,once,14
TGTGCCAGCAGCTCACTGAGGCGTTCTAAGGGGAAAGGCTACACCTTC,CASSSLRRSKGKGYTF,-,TRBJ1-2,TRBV13,-,16
TGTGCCAGTAGTGCTCGGCTACAGGGGATTGGTCAGCCCCAGCATTTT,CASSARLQGIGQPQHF,TRBD1,TRBJ1-5,TRBV19,-,16
TGTGCCAGCAGCTTAGAACAGGCTTACAATGAGCAGTTCTTC,CASSLEQAYNEQFF,-,TRBJ2-1,TRBV7-8,-,14
TGTGCCAGCAGCTCGGGACAGGGGGCGTCAGAGACCCAGTACTTC,CASSSGQGASETQYF,TRBD1,TRBJ2-5,TRBV7-3,-,15
TGCGCCAGCAGCCTCGGCGGCAATGAGCAGTTCTTC,CASSLGGNEQFF,-,TRBJ2-1,TRBV5-1,once,12
TGTGCCAGCAGCCAGACTAGCGGGAGGAAGTTCTTC,CASSQTSGRKFF,TRBD2,TRBJ2-1,TRBV7-9,-,12
TGTGCCAGCAGTTACTCCCGCGGGAGAGACACAGATACGCAGTATTTT,CASSYSRGRDTDTQYF,TRBD2,TRBJ2-3,TRBV6-5,-,16
TGTGCCAGCAGTCCTTCCGGGACACGGCGATTGGTACCTAATGAAAAACTGTTTTTT,CASSPSGTRRLVPNEKLFF,-,TRBJ1-4,TRBV27,-,19
TGTGCCAGCAGTTCACAGGGAGCCTATGGCTACACCTTC,CASSSQGAYGYTF,-,TRBJ1-2,TRBV27,-,13
TGTGCCAGCAGCCTTGCTGGGGGGAGAGAGACCCAGTACTTC,CASSLAGGRETQYF,-,TRBJ2-5,TRBV11-2,-,14
TGTGCCAGCAGCCCGGGGGGGGGACCAGGGGCAGGAGAGACCCAGTACTTC,CASSPGGGPGAGETQYF,TRBD2,TRBJ2-5,TRBV7-2,-,17
TGTGCCAGCAGACAGGACAGGAACGAGCAGTACTTC,CASRQDRNEQYF,TRBD1,TRBJ2-7,TRBV5-4,-,12
TGTGCCAGCAGCCCCCCCCCGGCGCCTAGCGGGAGTAAGCAGACCCAGTACTTC,CASSPPPAPSGSKQTQYF,TRBD2,TRBJ2-5,TRBV5-6,-,18
TGTGCCAGTAGTCCAACGAGACTAGCGAGAGACCAAGAGACCCAGTACTTC,CASSPTRLARDQETQYF,TRBD2,TRBJ2-5,TRBV19,-,17
TGTGCCAGCAGTTCCCCGGACAGGGCTAACTATGGCTACACCTTC,CASSSPDRANYGYTF,TRBD1,TRBJ1-2,TRBV28,-,15
TGCGCCAGCAGCCTACACCAGGGGGCTGGGGCCAACGTCCTGACTTTC,CASSLHQGAGANVLTF,TRBD1,TRBJ2-6,TRBV4-3,-,16
TGCAGCGCTTCCCGGGACAGGGTTGAGGGCTACACCTTC,CSASRDRVEGYTF,TRBD1,TRBJ1-2,TRBV29-1,-,13
TGTGCCTGGAGTGTACAGGGGTGGGTGTACGAGCAGTACTTC,CAWSVQGWVYEQYF,TRBD1,TRBJ2-7,TRBV30,-,14
TGCGCCAGCCTAGCCACTGAAGCTTTCTTT,CASLATEAFF,-,TRBJ1-1,TRBV5-1,-,10
TGTGCCAGCACCGAAGGGGGGGCGAGCTCCTATAATTCACCCCTCCACTTT,CASTEGGASSYNSPLHF,-,TRBJ1-6,TRBV28,-,17
TGTGCCATCAGTGACCTTCAGGGGCTAGGGGCCAACGTCCTGACTTTC,CAISDLQGLGANVLTF,-,TRBJ2-6,TRBV10-3,-,16
TGTGCCAGCAGCTGGGGACTAGTTAACACCGGGGAGCTGTTTTTT,CASSWGLVNTGELFF,TRBD2,TRBJ2-2,TRBV7-2,-,15
TGTGCCAGCAGCGTAGAGGGTGCAGGGATCGCTGAGCAGTTCTTC,CASSVEGAGIAEQFF,-,TRBJ2-1,TRBV9,-,15